Following are 20 T cell receptor beta chains from one sample sequenced in a study of OX40 agonist ivuxolimab in advanced cancers. Method: immunoSEQ multiplex PCR; TCRdb's copy keeps in-frame clones and lacks some. The data contain 60,000 to 80,000 clones, roughly 89% of them singletons. The sequenced sample was CD4+ or CD8+ T cells sorted from blood, obtained in a trial of the OX40 agonist ivuxolimab. Source of these receptors: an adult with an advanced solid tumor such as melanoma, head and neck, liver or kidney cancer.

The genes are TRBV29-1 and TRBJ2-5, with TRBD1 matching over 8 bases. Trimming took 6 bases from V and 2 from J; bases not matched to a gene: 5. This CDR3 is 13 amino acids long. Germline CDR1 SQVTM, CDR2 ANQGSEA. As DNA, the CDR3 is TGCAGCGTCAGCAGGGGGCCACAAGAGACCCAGTACTTC. The encoded protein is CSVSRGPQETQYF.

V gene TRBV28 combines with J gene TRBJ1-1; tentatively, D is TRBD1 (6 bases). Germline assignment: CDR1 MDHEN and CDR2 SYDVKM. With 7 bases removed from V and 5 bases from J, the gap between germline ends came to 14 bases. The length of the CDR3 is 13 residues. Here the CDR3 reads CASTWTEMTEAFF. The CDR3 region has the DNA TGTGCCAGCACATGGACAGAAATGACTGAAGCTTTCTTT.

The gene calls are TRBV6-6 and TRBJ1-5; D is undetermined. The germline V gene encodes CDR1 MNHNY and CDR2 SVGAGI (reference sequence). With 0 bases removed from V and 4 bases from J, the gap between germline ends came to 10 bases. This CDR3 has 15 amino acids. DNA of the CDR3: TGTGCCAGCAGTTACTCAGGCAGTCTAAATCAGCCCCAGCATTTT. Amino acid sequence: CASSYSGSLNQPQHF.

V is TRBV9 and J is TRBJ2-5, with 7 bases that match TRBD1. The J segment lost 3 bases and the V segment lost 4 bases, leaving 3 bases of the junction unmatched. Germline V CDR1 and CDR2: SGDLS, YYNGEE. The CDR3 totals 13 residues. CDR3 sequence: CASSWDSKETQYF. Here the CDR3 DNA reads TGTGCCAGCAGCTGGGACAGTAAAGAGACCCAGTACTTC.

The chain is built from TRBV6-6 and TRBJ1-5; D unclear. The CDR3 extends over 13 amino acids. V lost 7 bases, J lost 6 bases, and 13 bases lay in between. Germline CDR1 reads MNHNY; CDR2 reads SVGAGI (reference sequence). The CDR3 spells CASTAGPAQPQHF. DNA for the CDR3: TGTGCCAGCACCGCCGGGCCGGCTCAGCCCCAGCATTTT.

The rearrangement joins TRBV28 to TRBJ2-7; 8 bases are a match to TRBD1. With 0 bases clipped from V and 1 base from J, the junction kept 17 bases outside the gene matches. The CDR3 runs to 20 residues. Germline CDR1 MDHEN, CDR2 SYDVKM. Here the CDR3 reads CASSLWGTVLPGQASYEQYF. The CDR3 DNA sequence: TGTGCCAGCAGTTTATGGGGGACGGTTCTTCCGGGACAGGCGTCCTACGAGCAGTACTTC.

The gene calls are TRBV7-2 and TRBJ1-6, with D perhaps TRBD1 (5 bases). The CDR3 spans 13 residues. V gave up 6 bases and J gave up 9 bases, with 12 bases separating them. Germline lookup yields CDR1 SGHTA and CDR2 FQGNSA. The CDR3 protein is CASRIAGSSPLHF. The CDR3, as DNA: TGTGCCAGCAGAATTGCAGGGTCTTCACCCCTCCACTTT. The full variable domain, its missing parts supplied by reference TRBV7-2 and TRBJ1-6, is GAGVSQSPSNKVTEKGKDVELRCDPISGHTALYWYRQSLGQGLEFLIYFQGNSAPDKSGLPSDRFSAERTGGSVSTLTIQRTQQEDSAVYLCASRIAGSSPLHFGNGTRLTVT.

As DNA, the CDR3 is TGTGCCACGACGGACGGAGGGTCCACCACCGGGGAGCTGTTTTTT. It specifies CATTDGGSTTGELFF. This chain joins TRBV19 and TRBJ2-2, with a possible D match to TRBD2 (6 bases). Trimming removed 10 bases at V and 4 bases at J, with 19 bases between. The germline V gene encodes CDR1 LNHDA and CDR2 SQIVND (reference sequence). The CDR3 has 15 amino acids.

V gene TRBV18 combines with J gene TRBJ1-5; 7 nucleotides match TRBD1. Per the germline V gene, CDR1 is KGHSH and CDR2 is LQKENI. The CDR3 spans 14 residues. The V and J ends lost 3 bases and 3 bases, in that order; junction bases with no gene match: 2. The CDR3 region has the DNA TGTGCCAGCTCACCTCAGGGGGTCAATCAGCCCCAGCATTTT. This gives the protein CASSPQGVNQPQHF.

This clone has a single count. V and J are TRBV5-6 and TRBJ2-5; a weak D match, TRBD1 (6 bases). Germline CDR1 reads SGHDT; CDR2 reads YYEEEE. V was trimmed by 4 bases and J by 1 base, leaving 14 bases between them. This CDR3 comprises 15 residues. In nucleotides, the CDR3 is TGTGCCAGCAGCCCCCGACAGGTGGGCCAAGAGACCCAGTACTTC. As protein: CASSPRQVGQETQYF.

The chain carries TRBV6-1 and TRBJ2-7, with 11 bases that match TRBD1. From germline, CDR1 is MNHNS and CDR2 SASEGT. The CDR3 is 21 residues long. J lost 3 bases, V lost 1 base, and 20 bases had no gene match. Here the CDR3 DNA reads TGTGCCAGCAGTGAAGGAACCCGGGACAGGGGGACGGGGGGGAGAGTCTACGAGCAGTACTTC. It translates to CASSEGTRDRGTGGRVYEQYF.

V and J are TRBV6-1 and TRBJ1-1, with TRBD1 as a possible D gene (5 bases). The V and J ends lost 7 bases and 8 bases respectively, with 14 bases between them. The CDR3 has 12 amino acids. Germline V lookup: CDR1 MNHNS, CDR2 SASEGT. The CDR3 spells CASTRSRVEAFF. CDR3 DNA sequence: TGTGCCAGCACCCGATCCAGGGTCGAAGCTTTCTTT.

CDR3 DNA sequence: TGTGCCAGCAGCTTCCAGGCGATCTATGGCTACACCTTC. It specifies CASSFQAIYGYTF. The chain employs TRBV7-9 and TRBJ1-2; D is unresolved. This CDR3 has 13 amino acids. V lost 3 bases, J lost 4 bases, and 9 bases lay in between. From germline, CDR1 is SEHNR and CDR2 FQNEAQ (reference sequence).

The CDR3 nucleotides read TGTGCCAGCGTAGACAGAGCAACTAATGAAAAACTGTTTTTT. It yields the protein CASVDRATNEKLFF. V is TRBV19 and J is TRBJ1-4; possibly TRBD1 for D (5 bases). The CDR3 runs 14 residues. V lost 9 bases and J 0 bases, leaving 11 bases between the germline ends. Germline CDR1 reads LNHDA; CDR2 reads SQIVND (reference sequence).

The chain couples TRBV6-1 to TRBJ1-5, with a tentative D call TRBD1 (5 bases). Per germline, CDR1 MNHNS and CDR2 SASEGT. Between the trimmed V and J ends, which lost 6 bases and 3 bases, there was a span of 9 bases. The CDR3 runs 13 residues. The CDR3 nucleotides read TGTGCCAGCAGCGGGGACCTCAATCAGCCCCAGCATTTT. This codes for CASSGDLNQPQHF.

This sequence joins TRBV10-1 and TRBJ2-1; possibly TRBD2 for D (6 bases). The CDR3 extends over 17 amino acids. Trimming took off 2 bases at V and 2 bases at J, with 16 bases between the two ends. From germline, CDR1 is WNHNN and CDR2 SYGVQD (reference sequence). This CDR3 is CASSEPLGSGTYNEQFF. The DNA for the CDR3 is TGCGCCAGCAGTGAGCCCCTGGGTAGCGGAACCTACAATGAGCAGTTCTTC.

In its sample, this clone was seen once. This chain's CDR3 is CASSLGGGKAEAFF. In DNA, the CDR3 is TGTGCCAGCAGCTTAGGCGGGGGGAAGGCTGAAGCTTTCTTT. J is TRBJ1-1 and V is TRBV7-9; D may be TRBD1 (5 bases). The CDR3 length is 14 residues. Trimming stripped 1 base from V and 6 bases from J, with 12 bases between. Germline V gene sequence: CDR1 SEHNR, CDR2 FQNEAQ (reference sequence).

The chain combines TRBV9 with TRBJ2-3; no clear D gene. Germline CDR1 is SGDLS and CDR2 is YYNGEE. The ends were cut back, 4 bases at V and 0 bases at J, with 9 bases in the middle. This CDR3 contains 14 residues. The CDR3 protein is CASSLTSSTDTQYF. The CDR3 coding sequence is TGTGCCAGCAGCCTAACTTCTAGCACAGATACGCAGTATTTT.

This chain connects TRBV5-4 to TRBJ2-7, with 12 bases matching TRBD1. Germline assignment: CDR1 SGHNT and CDR2 YYREEE (reference sequence). The CDR3 runs to 15 residues. V was clipped by 5 bases and J by 6 bases; unmatched bases: 9. CDR3 region: CASRRTGTGGSEQYF. The CDR3 DNA reads TGTGCCAGCAGACGAACCGGGACAGGGGGCTCCGAGCAGTACTTC.

Here the CDR3 DNA reads TGTGCCAGCAGCAAAAAGAGTAGGGCGCACGAGCAGTACTTC. It codes for CASSKKSRAHEQYF. The V and J genes are TRBV21-1 and TRBJ2-7. TRBV21-1 is assigned pseudogene status. CDR3 length equals 14 residues.